Shown below are 18 T cell receptor beta chains from a single sample sequenced in a study of blood T cell repertoires in COVID-19. Profiling relied on immunoSEQ multiplex PCR, and the TCRdb table lists in-frame clones only, not all of them. The sample consists of about 270,000 clones, 80% to 90% of them appearing once. Sequenced input: PBMCs or T cells enriched from blood (not recorded which). The receptors come from a woman in her twenties or thirties with acute COVID-19.

The chain carries TRBV7-9 and TRBJ2-6; 11 nucleotides line up with TRBD1. The junction had 9 bases not matched to a gene; V was cut back by 5 bases and J by 0 bases. The CDR3 loop spans 19 amino acids. CDR1 and CDR2 from the germline V gene are SEHNR and FQNEAQ (reference sequence). CDR3 region: CASSLWTGGYLSGANVLTF. In nucleotides, the CDR3 is TGTGCCAGCAGCCTGTGGACAGGGGGCTACCTCTCTGGGGCCAACGTCCTGACTTTC.

This clone has just one count. The gene calls are TRBV2 and TRBJ2-1, with 8 bases lining up with TRBD1. CDR3 length equals 16 residues. CDR1 is SNHLY, CDR2 FYNNEI, per germline. Trimming took 4 bases from V and 8 from J; bases not matched to a gene: 13. The CDR3 coding sequence is TGTGCCAGCAGTGGGGGCAGGGGGCTAAGTTGGGATGAGCAGTTCTTC. Amino acids: CASSGGRGLSWDEQFF.

The chain has TRBV11-2 and TRBJ1-1, with 8 nucleotides matching TRBD1. V dropped 5 bases and J dropped 6; count of bases not matched to a gene: 5. In germline, CDR1 is SGHAT, CDR2 FQNNGV. The CDR3 is made up of 13 amino acids. The CDR3 sequence: CASSPYRGSEAFF. In nucleotides, the CDR3 is TGTGCCAGCAGCCCATACAGGGGGTCTGAAGCTTTCTTT.

Only one count was recorded for this clone. V and J are TRBV2 and TRBJ2-3; the D is unclear. V was cut by 7 bases and J by 5 bases, with 13 bases left in between. Germline V gives CDR1 SNHLY, CDR2 FYNNEI. This CDR3 is built from 13 residues. The CDR3 loop is CASIRLSKDTQYF. DNA for the CDR3: TGTGCCAGCATCCGACTTTCGAAAGATACGCAGTATTTT.

The genes are TRBV5-1 and TRBJ2-5; the D gene is possibly TRBD2 (6 bases). Trimming took off 0 bases at V and 5 bases at J, with 11 bases between the two ends. CDR3 length: 14 residues. Looked up from germline, CDR1 is SGHRS and CDR2 is YFSETQ. The CDR3 spells CASSLGEVRETQYF. In nucleotides, the CDR3 is TGCGCCAGCAGCTTGGGGGAGGTGAGGGAGACCCAGTACTTC.

The rearrangement joins TRBV19 to TRBJ2-2, with a possible D match to TRBD2 (5 bases). Trimming took 0 bases from V and 7 from J, leaving 12 bases between them. This CDR3 comprises 15 residues. CDR1 is LNHDA and CDR2 is SQIVND in the germline V gene (reference sequence). This CDR3 reads CASSIETSWVGELFF. The DNA of the CDR3 is TGTGCCAGTAGTATAGAAACTAGTTGGGTCGGGGAGCTGTTTTTT.

The J gene is TRBJ2-7, the V gene TRBV30; a possible D gene is TRBD2 (6 bases). The CDR3 runs to 14 residues. Trimming shortened V by 2 bases and J by 5 bases, and 16 bases separated the two germline ends. Germline CDR1 reads GTSNPN; CDR2 reads SVGIG (reference sequence). The chain's CDR3 is CAWSLLASVDEQYF. In DNA form, the CDR3 reads TGTGCCTGGAGTCTCCTAGCGTCGGTTGACGAGCAGTACTTC. Full variable domain (outside the CDR3, taken from reference TRBV30 and TRBJ2-7): SQTIHQWPATLVQPVGSPLSLECTVEGTSNPNLYWYRQAAGRGLQLLFYSVGIGQISSEVPQNLSASRPQDRQFILSSKKLLLSDSGFYLCAWSLLASVDEQYFGPGTRLTVT.

V is TRBV19 and J is TRBJ2-1; 9 bases are shared with TRBD1. The CDR3 sequence is 16 residues long. Trimming at V came to 1 base and at J to 10 bases, leaving 11 bases not matched to a gene. Germline-derived CDR1 and CDR2 are LNHDA and SQIVND (reference sequence). DNA for the CDR3: TGTGCCAGTAGTATAGGGGACAGGGAGTTCGTGGACGAGCAGTTCTTC. This sequence encodes CASSIGDREFVDEQFF.

The chain employs TRBV7-5 and TRBJ1-1; TRBD1, as called in the table, went unchecked against the DNA. TRBV7-5 has pseudogene status. The CDR3 runs to 14 residues. The CDR3 nucleotides read TGTGTCAGAACCCCAGGACAGGGGAACACTGAAGCTTTCTTT. Amino acids: CVRTPGQGNTEAFF.

The V and J genes are TRBV23-1 and TRBJ1-5; no clear D gene. TRBV23-1 is an ORF, with its function uncertain. The CDR3 extends over 14 amino acids. V lost 3 bases, J lost 5 bases, and 11 bases lay in between. CDR3 amino acids: CASSHQALYQPQHF. As DNA, the CDR3 is TGCGCCAGCAGTCACCAGGCCCTGTATCAGCCCCAGCATTTT.

J is TRBJ2-7 and V is TRBV6-5, with 10 bases aligning to TRBD2. Germline values: CDR1 MNHEY, CDR2 SVGAGI. J gave up 12 bases and V 6 bases, and 14 bases lay outside the gene matches. The CDR3 runs to 14 residues. The CDR3 region has the DNA TGTGCCAGCAGGGGCGGGACTAGCGCAATCGTCTGGTACTTC. It specifies CASRGGTSAIVWYF.

The chain is built from TRBV27 and TRBJ2-3; the match to TRBD2 covers 9 bases. CDR3 length: 14 residues. V lost 4 bases, J lost 2 bases, and 1 base stayed unmatched. Germline CDR1 reads MNHEY; CDR2 reads SMNVEV (reference sequence). In DNA, the CDR3 is TGTGCCAGCAGTTGGACTAGCGCCACAGATACGCAGTATTTT. Translation gives CASSWTSATDTQYF.

This chain uses TRBV9 with TRBJ2-1; 10 positions agree with TRBD2. Trimming cost V 7 bases and J 7 bases; bases outside gene matches: 14. The CDR3 contains 16 residues. Germline V gene sequence: CDR1 SGDLS, CDR2 YYNGEE. The CDR3 is CASAPSPGLAPNEQFF. The CDR3 DNA sequence: TGTGCCAGCGCCCCCAGCCCGGGACTAGCGCCAAATGAGCAGTTCTTC.

The chain recombines TRBV27 with TRBJ2-7; 7 bases match TRBD2. In germline, CDR1 is MNHEY, CDR2 SMNVEV (reference sequence). Unmatched junction bases numbered 5, after V lost 6 bases and J lost 3 bases. This CDR3 comprises 13 residues. Written as DNA, the CDR3 is TGTGCCAGCAGGGGAGCGGGACTCTACGAGCAGTACTTC. It specifies CASRGAGLYEQYF.

This clone was seen repeatedly, ten times or more. The chain carries TRBV19 and TRBJ1-2, with 9 bases that match TRBD1. The germline V gene has CDR1 LNHDA and CDR2 SQIVND (reference sequence). This CDR3 is built from 14 residues. The V segment lost 2 bases and the J segment 4 bases; nucleotides outside the gene matches: 2. CDR3 amino acids: CASSITTGGYGYTF. The CDR3 DNA sequence: TGTGCCAGTAGTATAACGACAGGGGGCTATGGCTACACCTTC. Together with reference TRBV19 and TRBJ1-2, the CDR3 gives the full variable domain: DGGITQSPKYLFRKEGQNVTLSCEQNLNHDAMYWYRQDPGQGLRLIYYSQIVNDFQKGDIAEGYSVSREKKESFPLTVTSAQKNPTAFYLCASSITTGGYGYTFGSGTRLTVV.

This clone was recorded once. The chain has TRBV29-1 and TRBJ2-1; the match to TRBD1 covers 7 bases. The CDR3 consists of 14 residues. Trimming cost V 7 bases and J 8 bases; bases outside gene matches: 14. Germline assignment: CDR1 SQVTM and CDR2 ANQGSEA. The CDR3 DNA sequence: TGCAGCGCCTACCGGACAGGAGTGTCGGATGAGCAGTTCTTC. Amino acids: CSAYRTGVSDEQFF.

The rearrangement uses TRBV13 and TRBJ2-2, with D perhaps TRBD2 (6 bases). In germline, CDR1 is PRHDT, CDR2 FYEKMQ (reference sequence). This CDR3 is 13 amino acids long. Trimming stripped 3 bases from V and 5 bases from J, with 7 bases between. CDR3 DNA: TGTGCCAGCAGCTTCGGGGGAACCGGGGAGCTGTTTTTT. Residues: CASSFGGTGELFF.

V gene TRBV5-1 combines with J gene TRBJ1-3, with 8 bases that match TRBD1. CDR3 length equals 15 residues. Germline loops: CDR1 SGHRS, CDR2 YFSETQ. V shed 4 bases, J shed 3 bases, and the junction held 6 bases outside the gene matches. The CDR3 DNA sequence: TGCGCCAGCAGCCTCACAGGGGGAAGTGGAAACACCATATATTTT. Amino acids: CASSLTGGSGNTIYF.